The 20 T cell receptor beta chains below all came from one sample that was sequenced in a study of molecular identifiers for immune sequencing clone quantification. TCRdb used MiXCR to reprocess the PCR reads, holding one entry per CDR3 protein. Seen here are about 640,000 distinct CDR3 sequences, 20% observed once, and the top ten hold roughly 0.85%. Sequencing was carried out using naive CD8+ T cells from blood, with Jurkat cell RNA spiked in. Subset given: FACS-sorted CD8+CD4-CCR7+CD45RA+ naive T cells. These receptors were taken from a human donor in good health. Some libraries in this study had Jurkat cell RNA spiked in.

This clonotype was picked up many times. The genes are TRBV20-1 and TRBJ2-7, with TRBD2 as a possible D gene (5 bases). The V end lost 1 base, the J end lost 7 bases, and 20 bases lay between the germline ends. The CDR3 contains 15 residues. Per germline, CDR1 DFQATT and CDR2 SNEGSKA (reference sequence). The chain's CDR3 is CSARVDRLAPQEQYF. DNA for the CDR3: TGCAGTGCTAGAGTAGATCGTCTAGCCCCTCAGGAGCAGTACTTC.

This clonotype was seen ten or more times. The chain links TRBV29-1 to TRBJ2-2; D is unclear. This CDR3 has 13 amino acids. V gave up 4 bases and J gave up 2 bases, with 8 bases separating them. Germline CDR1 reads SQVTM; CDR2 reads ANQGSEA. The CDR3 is CSVVGRNTGELFF. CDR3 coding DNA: TGCAGCGTTGTAGGACGTAACACCGGGGAGCTGTTTTTT.

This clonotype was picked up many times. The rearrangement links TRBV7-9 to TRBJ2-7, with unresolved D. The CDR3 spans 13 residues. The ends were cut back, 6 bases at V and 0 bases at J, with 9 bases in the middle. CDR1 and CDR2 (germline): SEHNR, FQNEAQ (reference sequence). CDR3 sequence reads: CASRPSSSYEQYF. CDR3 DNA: TGTGCCAGCAGACCGTCCAGCTCCTACGAGCAGTACTTC.

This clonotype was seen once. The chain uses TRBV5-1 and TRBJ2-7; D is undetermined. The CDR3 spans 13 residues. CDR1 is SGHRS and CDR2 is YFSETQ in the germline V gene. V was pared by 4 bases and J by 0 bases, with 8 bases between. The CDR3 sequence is CASSGSSSYEQYF. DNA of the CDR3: TGCGCCAGCAGCGGGTCAAGCTCCTACGAGCAGTACTTC.

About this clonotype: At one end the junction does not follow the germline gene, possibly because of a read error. The CDR3 sequence is CATGRDLSGAGTEAFF. For the CDR3, the DNA is TGTGCCACCGGCAGAGATTTGTCGGGCGCGGGCACTGAAGCTTTCTTT. This chain connects TRBV15 to TRBJ1-1; no reliable D call. The CDR3 contains 16 residues. Germline V lookup: CDR1 LNHNV, CDR2 YYDKDF (reference sequence).

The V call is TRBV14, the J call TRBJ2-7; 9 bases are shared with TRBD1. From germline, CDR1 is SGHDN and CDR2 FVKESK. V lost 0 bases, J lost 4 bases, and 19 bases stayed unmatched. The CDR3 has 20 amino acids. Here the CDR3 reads CASSQETGTGIMLGRYEQYF. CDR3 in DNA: TGTGCCAGCAGCCAAGAAACCGGGACAGGGATCATGCTCGGTAGGTACGAGCAGTACTTC. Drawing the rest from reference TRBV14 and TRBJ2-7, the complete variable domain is EAGVTQFPSHSVIEKGQTVTLRCDPISGHDNLYWYRRVMGKEIKFLLHFVKESKQDESGMPNNRFLAERTGGTYSTLKVQPAELEDSGVYFCASSQETGTGIMLGRYEQYFGPGTRLTVT.

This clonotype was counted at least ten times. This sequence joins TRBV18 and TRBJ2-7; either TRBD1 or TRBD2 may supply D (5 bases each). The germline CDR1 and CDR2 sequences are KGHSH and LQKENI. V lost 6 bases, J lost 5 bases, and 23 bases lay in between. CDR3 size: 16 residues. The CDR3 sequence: CASSTTGRSTWDEQYF. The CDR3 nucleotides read TGTGCCAGCTCTACCACGGGACGGTCGACCTGGGACGAGCAGTACTTC.

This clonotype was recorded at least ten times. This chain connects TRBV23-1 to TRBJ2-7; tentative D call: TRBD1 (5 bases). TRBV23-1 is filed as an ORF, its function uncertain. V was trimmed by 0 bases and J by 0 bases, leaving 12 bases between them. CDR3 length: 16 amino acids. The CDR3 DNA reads TGCGCCAGCAGTCAATCAGGACCAGGGCCCTCCTACGAGCAGTACTTC. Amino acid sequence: CASSQSGPGPSYEQYF.

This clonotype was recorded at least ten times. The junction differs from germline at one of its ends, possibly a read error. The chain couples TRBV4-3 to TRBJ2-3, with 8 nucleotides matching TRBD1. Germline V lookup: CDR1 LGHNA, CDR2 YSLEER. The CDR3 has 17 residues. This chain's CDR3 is CASSQDRAMAGTGTQYF. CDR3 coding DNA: TGCGCCAGCAGCCAAGATAGGGCGATGGCCGGGACAGGTACGCAGTATTTT.

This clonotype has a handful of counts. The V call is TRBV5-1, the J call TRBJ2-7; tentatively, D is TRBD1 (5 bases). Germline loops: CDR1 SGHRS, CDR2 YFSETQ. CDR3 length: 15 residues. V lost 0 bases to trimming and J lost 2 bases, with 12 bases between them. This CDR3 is CASSLAQGVTYEQYF. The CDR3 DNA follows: TGCGCCAGCAGCTTGGCGCAGGGTGTAACCTACGAGCAGTACTTC. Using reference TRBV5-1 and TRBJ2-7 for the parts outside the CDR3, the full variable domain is KAGVTQTPRYLIKTRGQQVTLSCSPISGHRSVSWYQQTPGQGLQFLFEYFSETQRNKGNFPGRFSGRQFSNSRSEMNVSTLELGDSALYLCASSLAQGVTYEQYFGPGTRLTVT.

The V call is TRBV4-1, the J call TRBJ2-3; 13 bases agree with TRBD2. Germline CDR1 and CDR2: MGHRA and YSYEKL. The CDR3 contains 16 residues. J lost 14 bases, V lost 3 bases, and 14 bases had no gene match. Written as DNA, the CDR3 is TGCGCCAGCAGCCAGACCCCCGTGACTAGCGGGGGGACATCGTATTTT. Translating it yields CASSQTPVTSGGTSYF.

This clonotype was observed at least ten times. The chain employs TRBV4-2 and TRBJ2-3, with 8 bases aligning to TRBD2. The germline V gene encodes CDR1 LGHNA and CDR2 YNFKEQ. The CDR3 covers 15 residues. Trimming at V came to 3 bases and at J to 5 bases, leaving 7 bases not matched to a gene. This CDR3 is CASSQLAGTVDTQYF. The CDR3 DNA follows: TGTGCCAGCAGCCAGTTAGCGGGGACCGTAGATACGCAGTATTTT.

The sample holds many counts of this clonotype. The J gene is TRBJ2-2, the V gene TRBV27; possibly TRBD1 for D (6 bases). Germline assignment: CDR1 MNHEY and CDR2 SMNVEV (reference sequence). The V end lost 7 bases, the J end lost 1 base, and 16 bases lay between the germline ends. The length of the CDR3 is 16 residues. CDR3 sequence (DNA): TGTGCCAGCACCCCCGGACAGAGGATGAACACCGGGGAGCTGTTTTTT. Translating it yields CASTPGQRMNTGELFF.

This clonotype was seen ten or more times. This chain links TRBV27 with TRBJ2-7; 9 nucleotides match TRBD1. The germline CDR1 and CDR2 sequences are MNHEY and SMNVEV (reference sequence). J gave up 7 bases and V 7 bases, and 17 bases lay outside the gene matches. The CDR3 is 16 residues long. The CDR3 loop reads CASTRIFGTGPMEQYF. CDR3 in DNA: TGTGCCAGCACCCGGATTTTCGGGACAGGGCCTATGGAGCAGTACTTC.

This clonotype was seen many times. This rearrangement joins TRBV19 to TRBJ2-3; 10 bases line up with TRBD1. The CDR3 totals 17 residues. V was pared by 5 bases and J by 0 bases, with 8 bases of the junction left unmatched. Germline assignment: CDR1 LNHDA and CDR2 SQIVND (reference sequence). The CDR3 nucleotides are TGTGCCAGTAGTCTCTATTGGACAGGGGGTAGCACAGATACGCAGTATTTT. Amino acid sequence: CASSLYWTGGSTDTQYF.

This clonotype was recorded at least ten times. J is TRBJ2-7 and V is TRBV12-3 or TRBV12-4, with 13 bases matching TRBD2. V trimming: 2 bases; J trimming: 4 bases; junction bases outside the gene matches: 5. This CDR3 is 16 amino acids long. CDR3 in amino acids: CASSLRWTSGSYEQYF. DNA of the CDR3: TGTGCCAGCAGTTTAAGGTGGACTAGCGGGAGTTACGAGCAGTACTTC.

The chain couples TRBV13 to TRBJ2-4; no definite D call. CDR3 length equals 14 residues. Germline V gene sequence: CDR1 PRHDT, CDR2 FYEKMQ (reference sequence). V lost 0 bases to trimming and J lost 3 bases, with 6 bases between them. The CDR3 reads CASSLGLVKNIQYF. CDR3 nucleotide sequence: TGTGCCAGCAGCTTAGGCCTAGTCAAAAACATTCAGTACTTC. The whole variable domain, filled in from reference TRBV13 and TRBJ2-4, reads AAGVIQSPRHLIKEKRETATLKCYPIPRHDTVYWYQQGPGQDPQFLISFYEKMQSDKGSIPDRFSAQQFSDYHSELNMSSLELGDSALYFCASSLGLVKNIQYFGAGTRLSVL.

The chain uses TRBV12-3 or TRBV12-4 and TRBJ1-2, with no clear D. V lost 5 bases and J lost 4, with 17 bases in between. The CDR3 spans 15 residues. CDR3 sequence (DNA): TGTGCCAGCAGTACCGGACGGTCCCTCCCCTATGGCTACACCTTC. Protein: CASSTGRSLPYGYTF.

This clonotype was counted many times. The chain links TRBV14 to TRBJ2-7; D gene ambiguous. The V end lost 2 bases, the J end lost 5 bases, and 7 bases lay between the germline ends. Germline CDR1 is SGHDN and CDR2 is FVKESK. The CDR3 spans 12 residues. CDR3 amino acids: CASSQSPHEQYF. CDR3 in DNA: TGTGCCAGCAGCCAATCTCCCCACGAGCAGTACTTC.

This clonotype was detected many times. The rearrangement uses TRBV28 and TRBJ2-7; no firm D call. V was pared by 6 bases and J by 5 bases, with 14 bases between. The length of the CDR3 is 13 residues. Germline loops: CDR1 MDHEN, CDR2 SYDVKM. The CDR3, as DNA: TGTGCCAGCAGCTACCGGTTAAGCGACGAGCAGTACTTC. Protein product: CASSYRLSDEQYF.